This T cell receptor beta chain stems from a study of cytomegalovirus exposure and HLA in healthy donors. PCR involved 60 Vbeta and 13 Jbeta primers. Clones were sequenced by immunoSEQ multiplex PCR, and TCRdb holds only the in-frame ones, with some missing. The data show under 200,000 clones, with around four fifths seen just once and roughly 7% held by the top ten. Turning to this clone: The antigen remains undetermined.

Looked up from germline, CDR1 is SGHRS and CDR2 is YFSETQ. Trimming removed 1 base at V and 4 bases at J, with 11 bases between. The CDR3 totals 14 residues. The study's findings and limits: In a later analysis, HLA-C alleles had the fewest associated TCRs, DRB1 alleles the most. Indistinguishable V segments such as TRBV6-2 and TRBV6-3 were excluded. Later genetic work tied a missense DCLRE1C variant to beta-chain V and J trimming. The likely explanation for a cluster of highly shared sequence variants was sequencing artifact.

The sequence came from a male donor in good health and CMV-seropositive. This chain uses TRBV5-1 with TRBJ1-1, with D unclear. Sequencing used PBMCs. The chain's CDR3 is CASSLSLKLTEAFF. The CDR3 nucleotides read TGCGCCAGCAGCTTGAGTCTCAAGCTCACTGAAGCTTTCTTT. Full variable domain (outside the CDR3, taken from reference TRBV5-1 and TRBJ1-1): KAGVTQTPRYLIKTRGQQVTLSCSPISGHRSVSWYQQTPGQGLQFLFEYFSETQRNKGNFPGRFSGRQFSNSRSEMNVSTLELGDSALYLCASSLSLKLTEAFFGQGTRLTVV.